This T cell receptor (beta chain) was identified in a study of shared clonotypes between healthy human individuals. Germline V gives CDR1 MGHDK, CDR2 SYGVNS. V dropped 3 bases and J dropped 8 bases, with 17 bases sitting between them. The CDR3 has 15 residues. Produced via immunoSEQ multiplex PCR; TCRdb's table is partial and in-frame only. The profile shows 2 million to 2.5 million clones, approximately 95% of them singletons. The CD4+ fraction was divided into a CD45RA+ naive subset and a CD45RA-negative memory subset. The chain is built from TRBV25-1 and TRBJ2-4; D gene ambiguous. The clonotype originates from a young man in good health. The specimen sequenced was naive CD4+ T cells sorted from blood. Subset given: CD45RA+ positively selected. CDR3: CASSDPKQLADIQYF. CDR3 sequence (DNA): TGTGCCAGCAGTGACCCTAAACAGCTGGCGGACATTCAGTACTTC.